A single sample is the source of the 23 T cell receptor beta chains below, sequenced in a study of cytomegalovirus exposure and HLA in healthy donors (dated by TCRdb to 2015 to 2018). The library was prepared using the immunoSEQ multiplex PCR assay. For the multiplex PCR, a mixture combining 60 forward primers for TCR Vbeta segments and 13 reverse primers for TCR Jbeta segments was used. TCRdb mirrors the immuneACCESS table, restricted to in-frame sequences. Some clones are absent from its copies; in checked studies, under half trace to an unresolved V gene, and the reason for the others is unknown. This sample is represented by roughly 130,000 clones; 73% of them were singletons. The ten largest clones add up to roughly 1.3% of the sample. The specimen was PBMCs. Receptor source: a woman in her 40s in good health and CMV-seronegative.

This clone was detected only a few times. The rearrangement links TRBV7-6 to TRBJ1-1; no clear D. Trimming took 8 bases from V and 3 from J, leaving 13 bases between them. The CDR3 loop spans 13 amino acids. CDR1 and CDR2 from the germline V gene are SGHVS and FNYEAQ. The CDR3 sequence: CASASRLDTEAFF. CDR3 DNA: TGTGCCAGCGCGTCTAGGTTGGACACTGAAGCTTTCTTT.

For the CDR3, the DNA is TGTGCCAGCAGCATCCGGGATACTAATGAAAAACTGTTTTTT. As protein: CASSIRDTNEKLFF. The gene calls are TRBV7-2 and TRBJ1-4, with unresolved D. This CDR3 is 14 amino acids long. Germline loops: CDR1 SGHTA, CDR2 FQGNSA. Trimming removed 5 bases at V and 2 bases at J, with 9 bases between.

This chain joins TRBV5-1 and TRBJ2-3; 8 bases agree with TRBD2. Per germline, CDR1 SGHRS and CDR2 YFSETQ. The V and J ends lost 4 bases and 6 bases, in that order; junction bases with no gene match: 19. The CDR3 sequence is 18 residues long. CDR3 region: CASSTVGVRGDTGDTQYF. CDR3 sequence (DNA): TGCGCCAGCAGCACCGTGGGGGTGCGGGGGGACACTGGGGATACGCAGTATTTT.

This chain joins TRBV27 and TRBJ2-3; 15 nucleotides line up with TRBD2. The CDR3 runs 19 residues. In germline, CDR1 is MNHEY, CDR2 SMNVEV (reference sequence). J lost 0 bases, V lost 5 bases, and 9 bases had no gene match. CDR3 region: CASSLGTSGGTTSTDTQYF. Written as DNA, the CDR3 is TGTGCCAGCAGTCTGGGGACTAGCGGGGGGACCACTAGCACAGATACGCAGTATTTT.

The chain couples TRBV9 to TRBJ2-3; 8 positions agree with TRBD2. This CDR3 has 16 amino acids. Germline assignment: CDR1 SGDLS and CDR2 YYNGEE. Trimming took 0 bases from V and 7 from J; bases not matched to a gene: 10. The CDR3 is CASSVGQRGNPYTQYF. Written as DNA, the CDR3 is TGTGCCAGCAGCGTAGGACAGCGGGGGAACCCCTATACGCAGTATTTT. The variable domain in full, with the rest retrieved from reference TRBV9 and TRBJ2-3, is DSGVTQTPKHLITATGQRVTLRCSPRSGDLSVYWYQQSLDQGLQFLIQYYNGEERAKGNILERFSAQQFPDLHSELNLSSLELGDSALYFCASSVGQRGNPYTQYFGPGTRLTVL.

V and J are TRBV2 and TRBJ1-3; D is ambiguous. From germline, CDR1 is SNHLY and CDR2 FYNNEI. Trimming took 6 bases from V and 2 from J, leaving 11 bases between them. The CDR3 totals 14 residues. CDR3 region: CASREPSAGNTIYF. The CDR3, as DNA: TGTGCCAGCAGGGAGCCCAGCGCTGGAAACACCATATATTTT.

The rearrangement uses TRBV7-2 and TRBJ2-1; tentatively, D is TRBD1 (6 bases). Per the germline V gene, CDR1 is SGHTA and CDR2 is FQGNSA. The CDR3 runs to 16 residues. Trimming removed 0 bases at V and 0 bases at J, with 9 bases between. Written as DNA, the CDR3 is TGTGCCAGCAGCTTAGCGCAGGGGAGCTCCTACAATGAGCAGTTCTTC. This gives the protein CASSLAQGSSYNEQFF.

The J gene is TRBJ1-2, the V gene TRBV29-1; D unresolved. Looked up from germline, CDR1 is SQVTM and CDR2 is ANQGSEA. V was trimmed by 5 bases and J by 5 bases, leaving 15 bases between them. The CDR3 contains 13 residues. For the CDR3, the DNA is TGCAGCGTTCTTGCCCAGGAGGGATATGGCTACACCTTC. Its protein product is CSVLAQEGYGYTF.

This chain joins TRBV7-9 and TRBJ2-5, with D unresolved. The V and J ends lost 4 bases and 4 bases respectively, with 7 bases between them. The CDR3 runs to 12 residues. Germline loops: CDR1 SEHNR, CDR2 FQNEAQ (reference sequence). CDR3 bases: TGTGCCAGCAGCTCCGTTTCAGAGACCCAGTACTTC. Translated, it gives CASSSVSETQYF.

The rearrangement joins TRBV19 to TRBJ1-1; TRBD1 matches 7 bases. This CDR3 has 16 residues. In germline, CDR1 is LNHDA, CDR2 SQIVND (reference sequence). Unmatched junction bases numbered 5, after V lost 1 base and J lost 0 bases. CDR3 amino acids: CASSIVMGQMNTEAFF. In DNA, the CDR3 is TGTGCCAGTAGTATAGTTATGGGACAGATGAACACTGAAGCTTTCTTT.

The chain is built from TRBV5-1 and TRBJ2-7, with D possibly being TRBD1 (5 bases). V lost 0 bases and J lost 5, with 12 bases in between. Germline V gives CDR1 SGHRS, CDR2 YFSETQ. The CDR3 sequence is 14 residues long. DNA of the CDR3: TGCGCCAGCAGCTTGGCTTCAGGGTGGAACGAGCAGTACTTC. This gives the protein CASSLASGWNEQYF. Together with reference TRBV5-1 and TRBJ2-7, the CDR3 gives the full variable domain: KAGVTQTPRYLIKTRGQQVTLSCSPISGHRSVSWYQQTPGQGLQFLFEYFSETQRNKGNFPGRFSGRQFSNSRSEMNVSTLELGDSALYLCASSLASGWNEQYFGPGTRLTVT.

The V gene is TRBV5-6, the J gene TRBJ2-2; 7 bases map to TRBD1. Germline CDR1 and CDR2: SGHDT and YYEEEE. The CDR3 loop spans 18 amino acids. V lost 4 bases and J lost 0; bases outside the gene matches: 12. CDR3 sequence (DNA): TGTGCCAGCAGCAGGGACAGTAGGCACCGCGCGAACACCGGGGAGCTGTTTTTT. Residues: CASSRDSRHRANTGELFF. Using reference TRBV5-6 and TRBJ2-2 for the parts outside the CDR3, the full variable domain is DAGVTQSPTHLIKTRGQQVTLRCSPKSGHDTVSWYQQALGQGPQFIFQYYEEEERQRGNFPDRFSGHQFPNYSSELNVNALLLGDSALYLCASSRDSRHRANTGELFFGEGSRLTVL.

The rearrangement joins TRBV20-1 to TRBJ2-7; no reliable D call. From germline, CDR1 is DFQATT and CDR2 SNEGSKA (reference sequence). Trimming removed 3 bases at V and 3 bases at J, with 6 bases between. The CDR3 is 11 residues long. The DNA for the CDR3 is TGCAGTGCTAGTGGAAACTACGAGCAGTACGTC. It specifies CSASGNYEQYV.

This chain uses TRBV5-6 with TRBJ1-5, with D possibly TRBD1 on 6 matching bases. The CDR3 has 15 residues. Germline CDR1 SGHDT, CDR2 YYEEEE. V shed 0 bases and J shed 4 bases, with 11 bases lying between them. The CDR3 region is CASSLGGGRNQPQHF. CDR3 nucleotide sequence: TGTGCCAGCAGCTTGGGGGGGGGCAGAAATCAGCCCCAGCATTTT.

This clone was recorded a few times. The rearrangement joins TRBV5-1 to TRBJ1-1; 9 bases agree with TRBD1. This CDR3 contains 15 residues. After removal of 4 bases from V and 4 bases from J, the junction contained 8 bases not matched to a gene. Germline V gives CDR1 SGHRS, CDR2 YFSETQ. In nucleotides, the CDR3 is TGCGCCAGCAGCCCTCCGGGACAGGGAGGCACTGAAGCTTTCTTT. Translated, it gives CASSPPGQGGTEAFF.

This clone was seen a handful of times. The CDR3 loop reads CASSSGRTGLAPDTQYF. The CDR3 nucleotides are TGCGCCAGCAGCTCCGGACGGACAGGCCTCGCACCAGATACGCAGTATTTT. The chain employs TRBV4-1 and TRBJ2-3, with 7 positions matching TRBD1. Germline trimming cut 5 bases from V and 4 bases from J; bases unmatched to any gene: 15. The CDR3 spans 17 residues. Germline CDR1 reads MGHRA; CDR2 reads YSYEKL.

The genes are TRBV27 and TRBJ1-2; a possible D gene is TRBD1 (5 bases). The V gene's germline CDR1 is MNHEY and CDR2 SMNVEV (reference sequence). CDR3 length: 19 residues. V gave up 2 bases and J gave up 5 bases, with 27 bases separating them. CDR3 nucleotide sequence: TGTGCCAGCAGTTTAAGTCCGCGATTGATGACCCGGGACTCTTATGGCTACACCTTC. Protein product: CASSLSPRLMTRDSYGYTF.

V gene TRBV5-1 combines with J gene TRBJ1-1; TRBD1 matches at 7 bases. The CDR3 extends over 14 amino acids. V gave up 9 bases and J gave up 1 base; unmatched junction bases: 9. Germline CDR1 SGHRS, CDR2 YFSETQ. This CDR3 is CATALGTANTEAFF. CDR3 DNA sequence: TGCGCCACTGCACTAGGGACAGCGAACACTGAAGCTTTCTTT.

This clone came up once. The chain recombines TRBV11-2 with TRBJ1-3, with TRBD1 as a possible D gene (6 bases). Germline values: CDR1 SGHAT, CDR2 FQNNGV. Trimming removed 3 bases at V and 0 bases at J, with 12 bases between. The CDR3 spans 16 residues. The CDR3: CASSFSTGISGNTIYF. The CDR3, as DNA: TGTGCCAGCAGCTTCTCAACAGGGATCTCTGGAAACACCATATATTTT.

This clone was seen a few times. The chain is built from TRBV4-1 and TRBJ1-2; TRBD1 might be the D (5 bases). Germline V gives CDR1 MGHRA, CDR2 YSYEKL. The CDR3 extends over 15 amino acids. V dropped 4 bases and J dropped 1 base, with 13 bases sitting between them. This chain's CDR3 is CASSLHGGGNYGYTF. CDR3 DNA: TGCGCCAGCAGCCTACACGGGGGAGGTAACTATGGCTACACCTTC.

The V gene is TRBV27, the J gene TRBJ1-4, with TRBD1 identical over 9 bases. The CDR3 has 14 residues. Germline CDR1 and CDR2: MNHEY and SMNVEV (reference sequence). V lost 6 bases to trimming and J lost 8 bases; unmatched junction nucleotides: 7. CDR3 DNA sequence: TGTGCCAGCAGACCGACAGGGGGGAGGGAAAAACTGTTTTTT. Residues: CASRPTGGREKLFF.

The chain is built from TRBV7-9 and TRBJ1-4, with TRBD1 matching over 9 bases. V lost 2 bases to trimming and J lost 0 bases; unmatched junction nucleotides: 10. Looked up from germline, CDR1 is SEHNR and CDR2 is FQNEAQ (reference sequence). The CDR3 consists of 19 residues. The CDR3 loop is CASSLHFGQGITTNEKLFF. CDR3 DNA: TGTGCCAGCAGCTTACACTTTGGACAGGGGATTACAACTAATGAAAAACTGTTTTTT.

This chain links TRBV7-9 with TRBJ2-5; D is unresolved. Germline values: CDR1 SEHNR, CDR2 FQNEAQ (reference sequence). The CDR3 runs 12 residues. Trimming removed 3 bases at V and 2 bases at J, with 4 bases between. CDR3 in DNA: TGTGCCAGCAGCTTGACTCAAGAGACCCAGTACTTC. Amino acids: CASSLTQETQYF.